The present entry profiles one T cell receptor (beta chain) with its context. This sample was taken from a study of blood T cell repertoires in COVID-19. The wider study: Samples of COVID-19 (acute and convalescent) were obtained from the United States, Italy and Spain. Sources were T cells, B-cell-depleted T cells, or PBMCs; the material itself was cDNA or gDNA.

The V segment lost 4 bases and the J segment 6 bases; nucleotides outside the gene matches: 21. This CDR3 contains 19 residues. Germline lookup yields CDR1 SGHDT and CDR2 YYEEEE. Original methodology: Reference gene primer amplification in the assay estimated nucleated cell counts. TCRdb's copy holds only in-frame clones and misses some; the assay was immunoSEQ multiplex PCR. Clone size and the V and J calls come from that table; the DNA yielded D and trimming. The sample yields more than 300,000 clones, approximately 89% seen once. The receptor was isolated from a woman in her late teens or twenties who had recovered from COVID-19. V and J are TRBV5-6 and TRBJ1-5; 8 bases map to TRBD1. The specimen was peripheral blood. CDR3 nucleotide sequence: TGTGCCAGCAGCCTGACCACAATTTTAACAGGGGGTCTCACTCAGCCCCAGCATTTT. This sequence encodes CASSLTTILTGGLTQPQHF. Looking up the rest from reference TRBV5-6 and TRBJ1-5 gives the full variable domain: DAGVTQSPTHLIKTRGQQVTLRCSPKSGHDTVSWYQQALGQGPQFIFQYYEEEERQRGNFPDRFSGHQFPNYSSELNVNALLLGDSALYLCASSLTTILTGGLTQPQHFGDGTRLSIL.